Described below is a single TCR beta chain sequence and its context. What it binds is unknown. With V trimmed by 2 bases and J by 0 bases, 10 bases remained unmatched. This CDR3 is built from 19 residues. Germline assignment: CDR1 MNHEY and CDR2 SMNVEV (reference sequence). 60 Vbeta and 13 Jbeta primers were used in PCR. Sequencing used immunoSEQ multiplex PCR; TCRdb keeps in-frame clones, though not all of them. Of some 130,000 clones listed, roughly 84% are singletons. The data were taken from a study of cytomegalovirus exposure and HLA in healthy donors. Study outcomes and limitations: Available immune exposure information was restricted to CMV serostatus only. The likely explanation for a cluster of highly shared sequence variants was sequencing artifact. Several of the most significant clusters were apparently associated with common viral pathogens in a later analysis. Reports showed the classifier diagnosing cytomegalovirus status with high specificity and sensitivity.

The sequence came from a girl aged 2 to 10 in good health and CMV-seronegative. The chain carries TRBV27 and TRBJ1-4; 9 bases map to TRBD1. The sample comprised PBMCs. CDR3 in DNA: TGTGCCAGCAGTTTAACGGGACAGGGAGCCCTACCAACTAATGAAAAACTGTTTTTT. Translation: CASSLTGQGALPTNEKLFF.